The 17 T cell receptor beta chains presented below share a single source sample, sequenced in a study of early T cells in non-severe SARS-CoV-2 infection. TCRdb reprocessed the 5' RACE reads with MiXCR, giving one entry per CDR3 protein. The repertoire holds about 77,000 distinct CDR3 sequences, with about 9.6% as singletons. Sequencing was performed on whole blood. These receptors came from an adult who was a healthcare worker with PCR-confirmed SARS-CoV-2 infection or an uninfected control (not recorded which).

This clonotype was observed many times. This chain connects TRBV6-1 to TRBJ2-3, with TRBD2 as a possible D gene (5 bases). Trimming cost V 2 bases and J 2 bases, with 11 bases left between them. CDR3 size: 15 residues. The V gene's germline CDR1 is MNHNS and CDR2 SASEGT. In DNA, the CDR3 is TGTGCCAGCAGTGAAAAGAGCGGACCCACAGATACGCAGTATTTT. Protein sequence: CASSEKSGPTDTQYF.

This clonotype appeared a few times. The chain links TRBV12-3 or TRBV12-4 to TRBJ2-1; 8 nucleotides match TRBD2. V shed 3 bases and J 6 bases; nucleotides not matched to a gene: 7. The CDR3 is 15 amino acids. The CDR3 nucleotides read TGTGCCAGCAGTTTGCCGGGGGGGAGGGCCAATGAGCAGTTCTTC. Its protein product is CASSLPGGRANEQFF.

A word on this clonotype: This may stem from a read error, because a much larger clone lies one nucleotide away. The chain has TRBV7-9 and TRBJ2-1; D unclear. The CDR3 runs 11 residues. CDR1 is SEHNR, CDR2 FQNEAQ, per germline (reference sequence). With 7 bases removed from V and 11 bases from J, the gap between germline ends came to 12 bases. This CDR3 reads CASIARSKQFF. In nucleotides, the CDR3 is TGTGCCAGCATCGCTAGGAGCAAGCAGTTCTTC. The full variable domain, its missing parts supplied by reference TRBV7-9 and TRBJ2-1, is DTGVSQNPRHKITKRGQNVTFRCDPISEHNRLYWYRQTLGQGPEFLTYFQNEAQLEKSRLLSDRFSAERPKGSFSTLEIQRTEQGDSAMYLCASIARSKQFFGPGTRLTVL.

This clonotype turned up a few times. The DNA for the CDR3 is TGTGCTAGTGGTACCCCGCCGGGACTAGTATACAATGAGCAGTTCTTC. As protein: CASGTPPGLVYNEQFF. The genes are TRBV12-5 and TRBJ2-1; 8 bases align to TRBD2. With 5 bases clipped from V and 4 bases from J, the junction kept 10 bases outside the gene matches. The germline gives CDR1 LGHNT, CDR2 FRNRAP. The CDR3 covers 16 residues.

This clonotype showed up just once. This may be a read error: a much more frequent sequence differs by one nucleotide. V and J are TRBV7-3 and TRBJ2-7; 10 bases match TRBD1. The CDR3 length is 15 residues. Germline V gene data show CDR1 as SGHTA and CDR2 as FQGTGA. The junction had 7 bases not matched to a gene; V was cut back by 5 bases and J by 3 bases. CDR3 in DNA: TGTGCCAGCAGCCCGACAGGGGGCGAGATCTACGAGCAGTACTTC. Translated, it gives CASSPTGGEIYEQYF.

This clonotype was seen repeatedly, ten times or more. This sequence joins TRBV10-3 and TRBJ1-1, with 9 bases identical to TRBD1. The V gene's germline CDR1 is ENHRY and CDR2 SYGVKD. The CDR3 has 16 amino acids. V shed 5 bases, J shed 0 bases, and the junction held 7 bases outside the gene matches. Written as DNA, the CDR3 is TGTGCCATCAGTTCCGGGACAGGGTTGTTGAACACTGAAGCTTTCTTT. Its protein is CAISSGTGLLNTEAFF.

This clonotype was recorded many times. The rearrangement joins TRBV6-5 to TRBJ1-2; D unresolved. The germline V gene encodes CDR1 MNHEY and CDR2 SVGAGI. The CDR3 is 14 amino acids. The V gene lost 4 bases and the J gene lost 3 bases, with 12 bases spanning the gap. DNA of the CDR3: TGTGCCAGCAGTTCAACGGGTTGGGACTATGGCTACACCTTC. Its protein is CASSSTGWDYGYTF.

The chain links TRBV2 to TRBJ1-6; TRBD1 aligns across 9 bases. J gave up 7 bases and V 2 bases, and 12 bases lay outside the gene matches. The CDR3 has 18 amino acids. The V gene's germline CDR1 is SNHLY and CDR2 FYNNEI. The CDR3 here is CASSEWGQGSRQNSPLHF. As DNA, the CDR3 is TGTGCCAGCAGTGAATGGGGACAGGGAAGCAGGCAGAATTCACCCCTCCACTTT.

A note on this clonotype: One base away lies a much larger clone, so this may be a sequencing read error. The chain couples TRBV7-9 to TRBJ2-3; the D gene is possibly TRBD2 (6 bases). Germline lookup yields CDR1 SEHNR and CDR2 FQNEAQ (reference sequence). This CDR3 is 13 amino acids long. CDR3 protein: CASSEGLLDTPYF. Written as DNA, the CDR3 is TGTGCCAGCAGCGAGGGACTCCTCGATACGCCGTATTTT.

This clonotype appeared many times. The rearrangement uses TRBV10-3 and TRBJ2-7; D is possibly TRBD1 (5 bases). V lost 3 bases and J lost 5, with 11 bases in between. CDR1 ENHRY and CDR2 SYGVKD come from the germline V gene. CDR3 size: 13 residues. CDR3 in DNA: TGTGCCATCAGTGAAGGGGTCCGTAACGAGCAGTACTTC. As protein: CAISEGVRNEQYF.

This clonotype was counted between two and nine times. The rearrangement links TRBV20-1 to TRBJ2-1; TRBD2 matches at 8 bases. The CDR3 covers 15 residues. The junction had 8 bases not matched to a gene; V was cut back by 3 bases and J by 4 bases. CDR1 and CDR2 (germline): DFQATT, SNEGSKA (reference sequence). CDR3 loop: CSARILLAVYNEQFF. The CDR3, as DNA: TGCAGTGCTAGGATCTTACTAGCGGTATACAATGAGCAGTTCTTC.

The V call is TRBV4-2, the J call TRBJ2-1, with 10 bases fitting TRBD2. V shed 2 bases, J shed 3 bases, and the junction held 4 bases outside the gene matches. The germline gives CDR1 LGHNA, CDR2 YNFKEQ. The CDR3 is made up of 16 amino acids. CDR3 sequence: CASSQQAGGGYNEQFF. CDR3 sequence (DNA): TGTGCCAGCAGCCAACAAGCGGGAGGGGGCTACAATGAGCAGTTCTTC.

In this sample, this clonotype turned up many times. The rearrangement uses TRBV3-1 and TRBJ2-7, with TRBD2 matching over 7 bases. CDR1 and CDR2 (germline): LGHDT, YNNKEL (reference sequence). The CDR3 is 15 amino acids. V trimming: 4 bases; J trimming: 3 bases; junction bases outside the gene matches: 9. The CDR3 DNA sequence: TGTGCCAGCAGCCTCCGGGGGAGCGGGGTCTACGAGCAGTACTTC. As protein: CASSLRGSGVYEQYF.

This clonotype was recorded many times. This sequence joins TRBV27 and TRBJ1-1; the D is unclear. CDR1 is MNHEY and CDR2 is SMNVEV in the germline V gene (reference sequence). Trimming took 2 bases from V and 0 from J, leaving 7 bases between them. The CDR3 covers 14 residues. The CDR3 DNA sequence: TGTGCCAGCAGTTTAATAGGGATGAACACTGAAGCTTTCTTT. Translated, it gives CASSLIGMNTEAFF.

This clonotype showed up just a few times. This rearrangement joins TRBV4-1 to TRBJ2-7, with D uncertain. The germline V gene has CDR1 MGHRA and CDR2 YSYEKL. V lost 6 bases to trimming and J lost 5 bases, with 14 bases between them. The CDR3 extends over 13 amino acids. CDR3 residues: CASSSRVVNEQYF. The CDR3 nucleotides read TGCGCCAGCAGTAGTCGGGTTGTGAACGAGCAGTACTTC.

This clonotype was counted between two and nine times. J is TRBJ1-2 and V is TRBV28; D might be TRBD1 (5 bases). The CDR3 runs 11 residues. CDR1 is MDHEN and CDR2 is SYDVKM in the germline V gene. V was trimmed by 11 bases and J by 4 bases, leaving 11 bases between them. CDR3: CAGGGGYGYTF. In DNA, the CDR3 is TGTGCCGGCGGCGGGGGCTATGGCTACACCTTC.

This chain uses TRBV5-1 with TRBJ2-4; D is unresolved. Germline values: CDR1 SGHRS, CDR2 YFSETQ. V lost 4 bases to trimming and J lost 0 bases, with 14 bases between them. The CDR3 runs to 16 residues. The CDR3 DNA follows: TGCGCCAGCAGCGTAGACGGCGCTCGAGCCAAAAACATTCAGTACTTC. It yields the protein CASSVDGARAKNIQYF.